Presented here are 27 T cell receptor beta chains from one specimen sequenced in a study of chemoradiotherapy in HPV16-positive cancers. TCRdb's copy holds only in-frame clones and misses some; the assay was immunoSEQ multiplex PCR. The sample contains approximately 58,000 clones, over 85% of which appear only once. Sequenced material: blood, taken from a patient who underwent chemoradiotherapy. The receptors here all came from a human donor with HPV-associated anogenital cancer.

This clone was seen a handful of times. The V gene is TRBV7-2, the J gene TRBJ2-7; 9 positions match TRBD1. CDR1 SGHTA and CDR2 FQGNSA come from the germline V gene. The CDR3 has 15 amino acids. V was clipped by 5 bases and J by 4 bases; unmatched bases: 9. CDR3 protein: CASSPVLGTGYEQYF. DNA of the CDR3: TGTGCCAGCAGCCCGGTCTTGGGGACAGGGTACGAGCAGTACTTC.

The chain uses TRBV4-2 and TRBJ2-1; maybe TRBD2 (5 bases). CDR1 and CDR2 (germline): LGHNA, YNFKEQ. V lost 1 base and J 4 bases, leaving 11 bases between the germline ends. CDR3 length: 15 amino acids. The CDR3 bases are TGTGCCAGCAGCCAAGGACTAAGAGATTACAATGAGCAGTTCTTC. Its translation: CASSQGLRDYNEQFF.

CDR3 bases: TGTGCCAGCAGGACAGGGGGGAACACCGGGGAGCTGTTTTTT. Protein product: CASRTGGNTGELFF. V is TRBV6-1 and J is TRBJ2-2, with 9 bases lining up with TRBD1. Unmatched junction bases numbered 0, after V lost 6 bases and J lost 1 base. The CDR3 is made up of 14 amino acids. From germline, CDR1 is MNHNS and CDR2 SASEGT.

The chain combines TRBV7-2 with TRBJ1-1, with D perhaps TRBD1 (5 bases). Germline V gene data show CDR1 as SGHTA and CDR2 as FQGNSA. Trimming removed 4 bases at V and 5 bases at J, with 17 bases between. CDR3 length: 15 amino acids. This CDR3 reads CASSWHRQGGTEAFF. The CDR3 DNA reads TGTGCCAGCAGCTGGCACAGGCAGGGTGGGACTGAAGCTTTCTTT.

The CDR3 coding sequence is TGTGCCAGCAGTGCGGTAGGGGCGGGAATAGAGACCCAGTACTTC. Protein product: CASSAVGAGIETQYF. This chain uses TRBV6-1 with TRBJ2-5; weak D call: TRBD2 (6 bases). CDR3 size: 15 residues. Germline CDR1 MNHNS, CDR2 SASEGT. V lost 4 bases and J lost 4, with 16 bases in between.

V is TRBV10-1 and J is TRBJ2-5; TRBD2 aligns across 9 bases. Trimming cost V 3 bases and J 4 bases; bases outside gene matches: 6. Germline CDR1 and CDR2: WNHNN and SYGVQD (reference sequence). The CDR3 consists of 15 residues. CDR3 amino acids: CASSELAGARETQYF. DNA for the CDR3: TGCGCCAGCAGTGAATTAGCGGGGGCCCGAGAGACCCAGTACTTC.

The chain carries TRBV5-8 and TRBJ1-2; 9 positions match TRBD1. This CDR3 region has 15 residues. Trimming removed 2 bases from V and 8 bases from J; junction bases left unmatched: 10. CDR1 is SGHTS and CDR2 is YDEGEE in the germline V gene. For the CDR3, the DNA is TGTGCCAGCAGCTTCTTGCTACAGGGGGCAGGAGGCTACACCTTC. Translating it yields CASSFLLQGAGGYTF. The whole variable domain, remainder taken from reference TRBV5-8 and TRBJ1-2, is EAGVTQSPTHLIKTRGQQATLRCSPISGHTSVYWYQQALGLGLQFLLWYDEGEERNRGNFPPRFSGRQFPNYSSELNVNALELEDSALYLCASSFLLQGAGGYTFGSGTRLTVV.

The DNA for the CDR3 is TGTGCCAGCTCACCAAGGGCAGGGGGGAACTACGAGCAGTACTTC. It encodes CASSPRAGGNYEQYF. J is TRBJ2-7 and V is TRBV18; tentative D call: TRBD1 (7 bases). The germline V and J ends were trimmed by 2 bases and 3 bases, with 14 bases remaining between them. From germline, CDR1 is KGHSH and CDR2 LQKENI. This CDR3 spans 15 amino acids.

The genes are TRBV7-6 and TRBJ2-5; no clear D. The CDR3 contains 14 residues. With 0 bases removed from V and 3 bases from J, the gap between germline ends came to 8 bases. Germline V CDR1 and CDR2: SGHVS, FNYEAQ. This chain's CDR3 is CASSLATLEETQYF. The CDR3 DNA follows: TGTGCCAGCAGCTTAGCGACTCTCGAAGAGACCCAGTACTTC.

The chain joins TRBV9 to TRBJ2-1; 14 positions match TRBD2. CDR3 length: 17 residues. Germline V gives CDR1 SGDLS, CDR2 YYNGEE. The junction had 8 bases not matched to a gene; V was cut back by 9 bases and J by 0 bases. CDR3 in amino acids: CANPGTSGGCSYNEQFF. DNA for the CDR3: TGTGCCAACCCCGGGACTAGCGGGGGATGCTCCTACAATGAGCAGTTCTTC.

This rearrangement joins TRBV5-6 to TRBJ1-5, with no clear D. The CDR3 loop spans 14 amino acids. The V gene's germline CDR1 is SGHDT and CDR2 YYEEEE. The germline V and J ends were trimmed by 4 bases and 0 bases, with 8 bases remaining between them. The CDR3 reads CASSEGNSNQPQHF. Written as DNA, the CDR3 is TGTGCCAGCAGCGAGGGTAATAGCAATCAGCCCCAGCATTTT.

The gene calls are TRBV4-3 and TRBJ1-1; tentative D call: TRBD1 (6 bases). This CDR3 is 17 amino acids long. Germline loops: CDR1 LGHNA, CDR2 YSLEER. The V gene lost 0 bases and the J gene lost 0 bases, with 14 bases spanning the gap. This CDR3 reads CASSQDWGRGLNTEAFF. Here the CDR3 DNA reads TGCGCCAGCAGCCAAGATTGGGGGCGCGGCTTGAACACTGAAGCTTTCTTT.

The rearrangement joins TRBV21-1 to TRBJ1-6; the table's D gene call, TRBD1, was not cross checked with the DNA. TRBV21-1 is annotated as a pseudogene. CDR3 size: 16 residues. This CDR3 is CASSKAGDRRNSPLHF. CDR3 in DNA: TGTGCCAGCAGCAAAGCGGGGGACAGGCGGAATTCACCCCTCCACTTT.

The rearrangement uses TRBV6-5 and TRBJ1-2; 8 bases are shared with TRBD1. Unmatched junction bases numbered 6, after V lost 3 bases and J lost 3 bases. This CDR3 is 15 amino acids long. The germline V gene has CDR1 MNHEY and CDR2 SVGAGI. The CDR3 DNA follows: TGTGCCAGCAGTTATCTACAGGGGGGAGACTATGGCTACACCTTC. Its protein is CASSYLQGGDYGYTF.

This clone was recorded only once. The chain joins TRBV7-6 to TRBJ2-2, with unresolved D. The CDR3 spans 13 residues. From germline, CDR1 is SGHVS and CDR2 FNYEAQ. The V and J ends lost 2 bases and 8 bases respectively, with 9 bases between them. DNA of the CDR3: TGTGCCAGCAGCTTACGGATCACTGGGGAGCTGTTTTTT. Its translation is CASSLRITGELFF.

In nucleotides, the CDR3 is TGTGCCAGCAGTTTGGGCGGGACTAGCGGCTGGGGACCAGATACGCAGTATTTT. Translated: CASSLGGTSGWGPDTQYF. V usage is TRBV27 and J usage is TRBJ2-3; 11 bases agree with TRBD2. The CDR3 covers 18 residues. V lost 3 bases, J lost 4 bases, and 12 bases stayed unmatched. CDR1 is MNHEY and CDR2 is SMNVEV in the germline V gene (reference sequence).

The chain combines TRBV19 with TRBJ1-3, with D unresolved. The germline gives CDR1 LNHDA, CDR2 SQIVND (reference sequence). Trimming pared 0 bases from V and 0 bases from J, leaving 9 bases between. The CDR3 runs 16 residues. In DNA, the CDR3 is TGTGCCAGTAGTATAGACCTCTCGGGCTCTGGAAACACCATATATTTT. It codes for CASSIDLSGSGNTIYF.

The chain uses TRBV7-3 and TRBJ2-7; 7 nucleotides align to TRBD2. Trimming removed 7 bases from V and 1 base from J; junction bases left unmatched: 7. This CDR3 is built from 14 residues. CDR1 and CDR2 from the germline V gene are SGHTA and FQGTGA. The CDR3 DNA sequence: TGTGCCAGCACGCAGATGGGGGGGTCCTACGAGCAGTACTTC. Protein: CASTQMGGSYEQYF. The variable domain in full, with the rest retrieved from reference TRBV7-3 and TRBJ2-7, is GAGVSQTPSNKVTEKGKYVELRCDPISGHTALYWYRQSLGQGPEFLIYFQGTGAADDSGLPNDRFFAVRPEGSVSTLKIQRTERGDSAVYLCASTQMGGSYEQYFGPGTRLTVT.

The rearrangement uses TRBV18 and TRBJ1-2; D is possibly TRBD1 (6 bases). V was trimmed by 3 bases and J by 8 bases, leaving 25 bases between them. CDR3 size: 17 residues. Germline V gives CDR1 KGHSH, CDR2 LQKENI. The CDR3 region is CASSPGAGQPFSRGYTF. The CDR3 nucleotides are TGTGCCAGCTCACCTGGAGCCGGACAGCCTTTCTCTAGGGGCTACACCTTC.

This clone was found once. This chain connects TRBV19 to TRBJ2-2; maybe TRBD1 (5 bases). Trimming cost V 3 bases and J 1 base, with 6 bases left between them. This CDR3 has 14 amino acids. CDR1 LNHDA and CDR2 SQIVND come from the germline V gene (reference sequence). The DNA for the CDR3 is TGTGCCAGTAGTATTCAGGGGAACACCGGGGAGCTGTTTTTT. Residues: CASSIQGNTGELFF.

V and J are TRBV9 and TRBJ2-6; D not certain. CDR1 is SGDLS, CDR2 YYNGEE, per germline. The CDR3 covers 15 residues. V lost 4 bases and J 0 bases, leaving 8 bases between the germline ends. CDR3 sequence: CASSPRYSGANVLTF. Written as DNA, the CDR3 is TGTGCCAGCAGCCCCAGGTACTCTGGGGCCAACGTCCTGACTTTC. Full variable domain (outside the CDR3, taken from reference TRBV9 and TRBJ2-6): DSGVTQTPKHLITATGQRVTLRCSPRSGDLSVYWYQQSLDQGLQFLIQYYNGEERAKGNILERFSAQQFPDLHSELNLSSLELGDSALYFCASSPRYSGANVLTFGAGSRLTVL.

This clone was detected only once. The V gene is TRBV12-5, the J gene TRBJ2-5; D unclear. There are 14 residues in the CDR3. Trimming stripped 5 bases from V and 1 base from J, with 11 bases between. Germline-derived CDR1 and CDR2 are LGHNT and FRNRAP. The CDR3 spells CASGDPHGQETQYF. CDR3 DNA sequence: TGTGCTAGTGGTGACCCTCACGGCCAAGAGACCCAGTACTTC.

The chain carries TRBV19 and TRBJ1-3, with D perhaps TRBD1 (5 bases). Between the trimmed V and J ends, which lost 5 bases and 0 bases, there was a span of 8 bases. The CDR3 is 14 residues long. From germline, CDR1 is LNHDA and CDR2 SQIVND (reference sequence). CDR3 residues: CASSGGVSGNTIYF. CDR3 sequence (DNA): TGTGCCAGTAGTGGGGGGGTCTCTGGAAACACCATATATTTT.

The rearrangement uses TRBV10-3 and TRBJ2-1; 11 positions agree with TRBD2. The V gene's germline CDR1 is ENHRY and CDR2 SYGVKD. The CDR3 consists of 15 residues. The trim removed 7 bases at V and 4 bases at J, leaving 6 bases unmatched. DNA for the CDR3: TGTGCCATCATGGGAGCTAGCGGGGGGTACAATGAGCAGTTCTTC. It yields the protein CAIMGASGGYNEQFF.

The rearrangement uses TRBV18 and TRBJ2-7; TRBD2 aligns across 13 bases. Germline V gene lookup returns CDR1 KGHSH and CDR2 LQKENI. This CDR3 region has 20 residues. J gave up 0 bases and V 4 bases, and 15 bases lay outside the gene matches. CDR3 sequence reads: CASSLYQRTSGGLSSYEQYF. As DNA, the CDR3 is TGTGCCAGCTCACTCTACCAAAGGACTAGCGGGGGCCTAAGCTCCTACGAGCAGTACTTC.

This rearrangement joins TRBV11-2 to TRBJ2-5; TRBD2 aligns across 8 bases. V lost 4 bases to trimming and J lost 4 bases; unmatched junction nucleotides: 8. This CDR3 comprises 15 residues. Germline V lookup: CDR1 SGHAT, CDR2 FQNNGV. CDR3 amino acids: CASSSGGALGETQYF. The DNA of the CDR3 is TGTGCCAGCAGCTCGGGGGGGGCCCTCGGAGAGACCCAGTACTTC.

The genes are TRBV6-1 and TRBJ2-7; 8 positions agree with TRBD1. J lost 5 bases, V lost 3 bases, and 9 bases had no gene match. The CDR3 consists of 15 residues. Germline values: CDR1 MNHNS, CDR2 SASEGT. DNA of the CDR3: TGTGCCAGCAGTGACCCCTGGACAGGGTTGAACGAGCAGTACTTC. Translation gives CASSDPWTGLNEQYF.